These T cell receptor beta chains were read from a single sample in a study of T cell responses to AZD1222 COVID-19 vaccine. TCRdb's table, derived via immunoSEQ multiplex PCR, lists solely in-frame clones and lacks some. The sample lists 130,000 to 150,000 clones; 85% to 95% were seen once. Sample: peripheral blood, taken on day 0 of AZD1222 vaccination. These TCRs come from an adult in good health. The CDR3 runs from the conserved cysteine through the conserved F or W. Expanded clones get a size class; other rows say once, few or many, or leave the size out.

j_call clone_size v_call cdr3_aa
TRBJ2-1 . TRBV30 CAWSVASNPNNEQFF
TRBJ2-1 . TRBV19 CASSMKFRGEQFF
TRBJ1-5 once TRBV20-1 CSAGSNQPQHF
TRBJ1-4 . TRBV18 CASSPQWGEKLFF
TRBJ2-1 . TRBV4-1 CASSRWNNPGQPYNEQFF
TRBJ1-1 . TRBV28 CASRPPGQRNTEAFF
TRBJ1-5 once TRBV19 CASSQFHEWAQHF
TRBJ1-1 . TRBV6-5 CASSYSKNTEAFF
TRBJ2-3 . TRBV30 CAWDLGLAGVRNTQYF
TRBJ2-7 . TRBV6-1 CASSERDAQYF
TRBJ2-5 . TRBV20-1 CSAAKQETQYF
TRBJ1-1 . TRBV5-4 CASSLETRTHTEAFF
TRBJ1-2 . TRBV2 CASSSPGQGAVYGYTF
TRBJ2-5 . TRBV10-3 CAISYQGGETQYF